The rows below give T cell receptor beta chains drawn from one sample of a study of blood T cell repertoires in COVID-19. Clones were read by immunoSEQ multiplex PCR, and TCRdb kept only the in-frame ones, dropping some. This table has about 62,000 clones, 65% to 85% appearing once. The source material was peripheral blood. The source is a woman between 50 and 59 years old with active or convalescent COVID-19. Each CDR3 is given with its conserved first and last residue. Each record gives: D gene, clone size, V gene, J gene, CDR3 protein, CDR3 DNA. The D gene is left open where the match is weak. Clone size is stated in some rows and not others, as once, few, many or a class when expanded.

-	many	TRBV9	TRBJ2-2	CASSVTSGNTGELFF	TGTGCCAGCAGCGTTACGTCAGGGAACACCGGGGAGCTGTTTTTT
-	once	TRBV5-1	TRBJ1-4	CASSLVVDTSTNEKLFF	TGCGCCAGCAGCTTGGTAGTGGACACGTCAACTAATGAAAAACTGTTTTTT
-	-	TRBV5-1	TRBJ2-5	CASSLGAARRETQYF	TGCGCCAGCAGCTTGGGGGCCGCCAGACGAGAGACCCAGTACTTC
-	few	TRBV5-1	TRBJ1-1	CASSVGPGGLNTEAFF	TGCGCCAGCAGCGTGGGTCCGGGGGGACTGAACACTGAAGCTTTCTTT
-	-	TRBV20-1	TRBJ2-7	CSASVTGWGEQYF	TGCAGTGCTAGTGTAACAGGGTGGGGCGAGCAGTACTTC
TRBD2	-	TRBV28	TRBJ2-7	CASSLVLFTSGDYEQYF	TGTGCCAGCAGTTTGGTACTCTTTACTAGCGGGGATTACGAGCAGTACTTC
-	-	TRBV19	TRBJ2-1	CASSIEIQVNEQFF	TGTGCCAGTAGTATAGAGATACAAGTCAATGAGCAGTTCTTC
-	-	TRBV29-1	TRBJ1-1	CSAAYGTPNYEDTEAFF	TGCAGCGCCGCGTACGGGACTCCAAATTATGAGGACACTGAAGCTTTCTTT
TRBD1	-	TRBV7-3	TRBJ2-2	CASSPPGGRNTGELFF	TGTGCCAGCAGCCCCCCAGGGGGCCGGAACACCGGGGAGCTGTTTTTT
TRBD2	-	TRBV7-8	TRBJ2-7	CASSLGTSTTYEQYF	TGTGCCAGCAGCTTAGGGACTAGTACTACCTACGAGCAGTACTTC
-	many	TRBV9	TRBJ1-1	CASSVNSGNTEAFF	TGTGCCAGCAGCGTAAACTCAGGGAACACTGAAGCTTTCTTT
-	-	TRBV7-3	TRBJ1-1	CASSLQRNTEAFF	TGTGCCAGCAGCTTACAGCGTAACACTGAAGCTTTCTTT
-	-	TRBV27	TRBJ1-2	CASSSRSTGKGGYTF	TGTGCCAGCAGCAGCAGATCGACAGGAAAGGGTGGCTACACCTTC
TRBD1	once	TRBV28	TRBJ2-1	CASSPRTGPYEQFF	TGTGCCAGCAGTCCCCGGACAGGGCCCTATGAGCAGTTCTTC
TRBD1	-	TRBV4-1	TRBJ2-7	CASSQGTGTYEQYF	TGCGCCAGCAGCCAAGGGACAGGCACCTACGAGCAGTACTTC
TRBD1	-	TRBV7-3	TRBJ2-1	CASSTDRGSYNEQFF	TGTGCCAGCAGCACCGACAGGGGGAGCTACAATGAGCAGTTCTTC
-	-	TRBV30	TRBJ2-7	CAWARGEGLQYF	TGTGCCTGGGCTAGGGGGGAGGGGCTGCAGTACTTC